The source of this T cell receptor (beta chain) is a study of blood T cell repertoires in COVID-19. Method: immunoSEQ multiplex PCR; TCRdb's copy keeps in-frame clones and lacks some. In the table there are approximately 230,000 clones, almost 85% of which are singletons. This clone came up a few times. V trimming: 0 bases; J trimming: 11 bases; junction bases outside the gene matches: 7. Germline V gene lookup returns CDR1 LNHNV and CDR2 YYDKDF (reference sequence). The CDR3 has 14 amino acids. Material for sequencing was PBMCs or T cells enriched from blood (not recorded which). V usage is TRBV15 and J usage is TRBJ2-3; 8 bases line up with TRBD2. This receptor was identified in a man aged 35 to 55 who had recovered from COVID-19. This chain's CDR3 is CATSRDSGLVGQYF. In DNA, the CDR3 is TGTGCCACCAGCAGAGATTCGGGACTAGTCGGGCAGTATTTT. Based on the CDR3 plus reference TRBV15 and TRBJ2-3, the full variable domain is DAMVIQNPRYQVTQFGKPVTLSCSQTLNHNVMYWYQQKSSQAPKLLFHYYDKDFNNEADTPDNFQSRRPNTSFCFLDIRSPGLGDTAMYLCATSRDSGLVGQYFGPGTRLTVL.